This T cell receptor beta chain is drawn from a study of regulatory T cells in long-lasting Graves disease. Study-level background: Over 5 years of antithyroid drugs with positive TSH receptor antibodies was taken to mean persistent Graves' disease. Findings and limits, study-wide: The number of shared public clonotypes was higher in persistent patients (roughly 2,800) than new patients (roughly 970).

Trimming at V came to 4 bases and at J to 3 bases, leaving 11 bases not matched to a gene. Germline lookup yields CDR1 DFQATT and CDR2 SNEGSKA (reference sequence). The length of the CDR3 is 15 residues. As to time point: persistent/refractory GD, antithyroid drugs over 5 years with positive TRAb. The TCR library was made from RNA extracted from PBMCs. A word on this clonotype: Its antigen is currently unknown.

Both iRepertoire HTBI primers and Arm-PCR of CDR3 regions were used to build the TCR beta libraries. Authors' data handling: Throughout the samples, researchers identified 55 to 65 TRBV and roughly 13 TRBJ segments. TCRdb reprocessed the multiplex PCR reads with MiXCR, giving one entry per CDR3 protein. These V and J calls derive from TCRdb rather than the authors' analysis. The profile shows over 650,000 distinct CDR3 sequences, 25% to 35% of them singletons. The receptor was isolated from a female donor with Graves disease. The chain links TRBV20-1 to TRBJ1-2; 7 bases match TRBD1. The starting material was peripheral blood mononuclear cells (PBMCs), obtained when the disease was refractory, from a patient treated with antithyroid drugs. As DNA, the CDR3 is TGCAGTGCTATCAAAGGACAGGAGGACTACTATGGCTACACCTTC. Translation: CSAIKGQEDYYGYTF.